This TCR beta chain was recorded in a study of tumor-infiltrating lymphocytes in primary liver carcinoma. Overall study context: The number of productive TCRbeta reads per sample ranged from roughly 3.5 to 7.13 million and was similar across tissue types. Notes on the study in general: Lower overlap was observed for tumor-adjacent and tumor-blood pairs relative to tumor region pairs. Relative to blood, tumors carried a significantly larger fraction of the repertoire in their top 250 clones (p = 0.039).

The researchers obtained blood RNA from unsorted whole blood and also extracted germline DNA. This clonotype showed up many times. Its antigen is not known. Researchers generated TCR beta cDNA from approximately 450 ng of total RNA, relying on a constant-region primer. Three nested multiplex PCR rounds, a slightly modified ARM-PCR, produced the libraries for TCR beta. The study ran its first two PCR rounds for approximately 10 cycles each, using TRBV1-TRBV30 forward primers and a C-beta reverse primer. One entry per CDR3 protein results from TCRdb running MiXCR on the multiplex PCR reads. The table includes about 210,000 distinct CDR3 sequences, less than 65% detected once. Germline lookup yields CDR1 SGHDN and CDR2 FVKESK. CDR3 length: 16 amino acids. V lost 2 bases, J lost 5 bases, and 18 bases lay in between.

The sequence derives from a woman aged 60-70 years with primary liver carcinoma and hepatitis B virus infection. The chain joins TRBV14 to TRBJ2-5; no clear D. The sequencing input was peripheral blood. DNA of the CDR3: TGTGCCAGCAGCCAACTGAGCTCTAGGTTTGCGGAGACCCAGTACTTC. Protein: CASSQLSSRFAETQYF. The entire variable domain, with the rest obtained from reference TRBV14 and TRBJ2-5, is as follows: EAGVTQFPSHSVIEKGQTVTLRCDPISGHDNLYWYRRVMGKEIKFLLHFVKESKQDESGMPNNRFLAERTGGTYSTLKVQPAELEDSGVYFCASSQLSSRFAETQYFGPGTRLLVL.